This T cell receptor beta chain is drawn from a study of multiple sclerosis patients with progressive multifocal leukoencephalopathy. Study-wide points: Less diverse TRB repertoires were suggested in most PML patients.

In the case of this clone: Its antigen is as yet unknown.

Time point defined: time of PML onset. After about 16 to 56 months on natalizumab, the natalizumab-treated patients developed PML. T3 refers to blood collected at the onset of PML. Only in-frame clones appear in the TCRdb table, and some are missing; sequencing was by immunoSEQ multiplex PCR. The sample lists about 31,000 clones; approximately 85% were seen once. The V and J ends lost 3 bases and 0 bases, in that order; junction bases with no gene match: 4. CDR3 length: 15 amino acids. Germline V gene lookup returns CDR1 LNHDA and CDR2 SQIVND (reference sequence). This specimen consisted of PBMCs, obtained from a patient treated with natalizumab. The gene calls are TRBV19 and TRBJ2-7; 8 bases match TRBD2. This receptor was obtained from a woman aged 25-40 years with progressive multifocal leukoencephalopathy. CDR3 sequence (DNA): TGTGCCAGTAGTATCACTAGCGGAAGCTCCTACGAGCAGTACTTC. Translating gives CASSITSGSSYEQYF.